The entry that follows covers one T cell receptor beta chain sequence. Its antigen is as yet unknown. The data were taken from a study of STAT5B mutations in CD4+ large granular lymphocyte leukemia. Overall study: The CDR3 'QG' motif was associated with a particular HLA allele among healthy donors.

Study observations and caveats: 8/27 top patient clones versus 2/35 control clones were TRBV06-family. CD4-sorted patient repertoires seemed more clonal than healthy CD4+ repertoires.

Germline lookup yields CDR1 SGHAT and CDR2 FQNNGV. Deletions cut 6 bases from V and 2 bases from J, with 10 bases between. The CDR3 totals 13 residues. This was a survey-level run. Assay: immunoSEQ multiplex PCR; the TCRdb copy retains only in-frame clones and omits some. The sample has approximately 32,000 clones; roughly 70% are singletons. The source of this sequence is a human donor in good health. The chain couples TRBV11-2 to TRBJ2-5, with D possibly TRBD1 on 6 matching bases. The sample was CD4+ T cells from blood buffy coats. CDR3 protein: CASSRDTQETQYF. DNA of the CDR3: TGTGCCAGCAGTCGGGACACTCAAGAGACCCAGTACTTC.